The 25 T cell receptor beta chains reported below all come from one sample, sequenced in a study of T-cell memory formation after mild COVID-19. TCRdb ran MiXCR on the 5' RACE reads and lists one entry per CDR3 protein. The sample carries around 450,000 distinct CDR3 sequences, 20% to 25% recorded once. Sequenced: PBMCs or a T cell subset sorted from them (not recorded which). Receptors originate from an adult woman who had mild COVID-19 (a few samples of this study predate the infection). Cell type and time point are not known.

The table lists this clonotype with a few counts. The rearrangement joins TRBV27 to TRBJ1-1; D may be TRBD1 (6 bases). V lost 7 bases and J 7 bases, leaving 19 bases between the germline ends. The CDR3 contains 14 residues. Germline V gives CDR1 MNHEY, CDR2 SMNVEV (reference sequence). The CDR3: CASTARQGLFEAFF. The CDR3 coding sequence is TGTGCCAGCACCGCGCGTCAGGGGCTGTTTGAAGCTTTCTTT.

The sample holds a few counts of this clonotype. The chain recombines TRBV25-1 with TRBJ1-6; D not resolved. The length of the CDR3 is 14 residues. Germline V CDR1 and CDR2: MGHDK, SYGVNS. V shed 1 base and J shed 8 bases, with 9 bases lying between them. CDR3 protein: CASSELMGDSPLHF. CDR3 nucleotides: TGTGCCAGCAGTGAATTGATGGGAGATTCACCCCTCCACTTT.

This clonotype was counted only a few times. V usage is TRBV29-1 and J usage is TRBJ2-7, with D unclear. The V end was cut by 5 bases, the J end by 1 base, with 6 bases between. The germline V gene encodes CDR1 SQVTM and CDR2 ANQGSEA. CDR3 length: 11 residues. CDR3 nucleotides: TGCAGCGTTTCGGAGTCCTACGAGCAGTACTTC. It specifies CSVSESYEQYF.

V is TRBV5-1 and J is TRBJ1-1, with D tentatively TRBD1 (5 bases). V lost 2 bases, J lost 1 base, and 9 bases lay in between. The CDR3 extends over 14 amino acids. Germline lookup yields CDR1 SGHRS and CDR2 YFSETQ. In DNA form, the CDR3 reads TGCGCCAGCAGCTTTCGGGGGAGGAACACTGAAGCTTTCTTT. This gives the protein CASSFRGRNTEAFF.

This rearrangement joins TRBV29-1 to TRBJ1-2; 9 bases fit TRBD1. V shed 7 bases, J shed 1 base, and the junction held 7 bases outside the gene matches. The CDR3 covers 14 residues. Germline V gives CDR1 SQVTM, CDR2 ANQGSEA. CDR3 nucleotide sequence: TGCAGCGCCGCGACAGGGGGGGTTAACTATGGCTACACCTTC. Its protein product is CSAATGGVNYGYTF.

This clonotype was seen only a few times. The gene calls are TRBV20-1 and TRBJ2-1; D perhaps matches TRBD2 (5 bases). Germline V lookup: CDR1 DFQATT, CDR2 SNEGSKA (reference sequence). The V end was cut by 2 bases, the J end by 8 bases, with 16 bases between. This CDR3 spans 14 amino acids. The CDR3, as DNA: TGCAGTGCTAGAAGCCAACTAGGTCAGGATGAGCAGTTCTTC. Protein: CSARSQLGQDEQFF.

This clonotype was recorded at least ten times. The CDR3 sequence is CASSLAHVGGETQYF. CDR3 sequence (DNA): TGTGCCAGCAGTTTAGCGCATGTAGGAGGGGAGACCCAGTACTTC. The chain joins TRBV12-3 or TRBV12-4 to TRBJ2-5; a weak D match, TRBD2 (6 bases). The CDR3 is 15 residues long. With 0 bases removed from V and 5 bases from J, the gap between germline ends came to 13 bases.

This clonotype was detected only a few times. This sequence joins TRBV11-1 and TRBJ2-7; a possible D gene is TRBD2 (5 bases). The germline gives CDR1 SGHAT, CDR2 FQDESV (reference sequence). The CDR3 covers 16 residues. Trimming removed 0 bases at V and 0 bases at J, with 12 bases between. CDR3 DNA sequence: TGTGCCAGCAGCTTAGCCGAGGGATCATACTCCTACGAGCAGTACTTC. Translating it yields CASSLAEGSYSYEQYF. The full variable domain, its missing parts supplied by reference TRBV11-1 and TRBJ2-7, is EAEVAQSPRYKITEKSQAVAFWCDPISGHATLYWYRQILGQGPELLVQFQDESVVDDSQLPKDRFSAERLKGVDSTLKIQPAELGDSAMYLCASSLAEGSYSYEQYFGPGTRLTVT.

V and J are TRBV12-3 or TRBV12-4 and TRBJ2-3; 10 nucleotides align to TRBD2. The CDR3 has 15 residues. V lost 4 bases, J lost 2 bases, and 3 bases stayed unmatched. CDR3 sequence (DNA): TGTGCCAGCAGTTGGACTAGCGGAACCACAGATACGCAGTATTTT. Its translation is CASSWTSGTTDTQYF.

The CDR3 is CASSPHRGLASNQPQHF. The CDR3, as DNA: TGTGCCAGCAGTCCCCATCGGGGGTTGGCGAGCAATCAGCCCCAGCATTTT. The V call is TRBV27, the J call TRBJ1-5, with D possibly TRBD1 on 5 matching bases. V was trimmed by 5 bases and J by 1 base, leaving 18 bases between them. Germline V gene sequence: CDR1 MNHEY, CDR2 SMNVEV (reference sequence). This CDR3 is 17 amino acids long.

The rearrangement uses TRBV18 and TRBJ2-3; 8 nucleotides match TRBD2. Trimming cost V 1 base and J 5 bases; bases outside gene matches: 8. The length of the CDR3 is 16 residues. Germline V CDR1 and CDR2: KGHSH, LQKENI. CDR3 amino acids: CASSPRGPLAGDTQYF. In DNA, the CDR3 is TGTGCCAGCTCACCACGGGGTCCCCTAGCGGGAGATACGCAGTATTTT.

This chain joins TRBV5-4 and TRBJ1-1; possibly TRBD1 for D (6 bases). CDR3 size: 14 residues. Germline assignment: CDR1 SGHNT and CDR2 YYREEE (reference sequence). V was shortened by 0 bases and J by 8 bases, with 14 bases between the two germline ends. The chain's CDR3 is CASSLAGGRAEAFF. The CDR3 region has the DNA TGTGCCAGCAGCTTGGCCGGGGGGCGGGCGGAAGCTTTCTTT.

V gene TRBV15 combines with J gene TRBJ1-3, with TRBD1 identical over 7 bases. Trimming removed 1 base from V and 0 bases from J; junction bases left unmatched: 12. This CDR3 has 19 residues. CDR1 and CDR2 from the germline V gene are LNHNV and YYDKDF (reference sequence). The CDR3 DNA is TGTGCCACCAGCAGAGGGGACAGTCTTAGCCCTCTCTCTGGAAACACCATATATTTT. Protein product: CATSRGDSLSPLSGNTIYF.

This rearrangement joins TRBV29-1 to TRBJ2-1; TRBD1 is a possible D gene (6 bases). Germline V gene data show CDR1 as SQVTM and CDR2 as ANQGSEA. V lost 8 bases and J 0 bases, leaving 11 bases between the germline ends. This CDR3 has 13 amino acids. This CDR3 is CSTTGSSYNEQFF. The CDR3 bases are TGCAGCACTACAGGGAGCTCCTACAATGAGCAGTTCTTC.

The rearrangement joins TRBV11-2 to TRBJ1-2, with a possible D match to TRBD1 (5 bases). The germline CDR1 and CDR2 sequences are SGHAT and FQNNGV. The CDR3 is 12 residues long. Trimming shortened V by 4 bases and J by 7 bases, and 10 bases separated the two germline ends. The CDR3 DNA sequence: TGTGCCAGCAGCTGGACCGGGGGTGGCTACACCTTC. This sequence encodes CASSWTGGGYTF.

CDR3 nucleotide sequence: TGTGCCAGCAGGATCACTAATGAGCAGTTCTTC. Amino acids: CASRITNEQFF. This chain connects TRBV2 to TRBJ2-1, with D hard to call. This CDR3 has 11 amino acids. From germline, CDR1 is SNHLY and CDR2 FYNNEI. The V gene lost 6 bases and the J gene lost 7 bases, with 7 bases spanning the gap. Full variable domain (outside the CDR3, taken from reference TRBV2 and TRBJ2-1): EPEVTQTPSHQVTQMGQEVILRCVPISNHLYFYWYRQILGQKVEFLVSFYNNEISEKSEIFDDQFSVERPDGSNFTLKIRSTKLEDSAMYFCASRITNEQFFGPGTRLTVL.

The CDR3, as DNA: TGTGCCACCAGTGATTTCGGGTACGAGCAGTACTTC. Amino acids: CATSDFGYEQYF. V and J are TRBV24-1 and TRBJ2-7; no reliable D call. Germline CDR1 and CDR2: KGHDR and SFDVKD. Trimming removed 1 base at V and 4 bases at J, with 4 bases between. The CDR3 loop spans 12 amino acids.

V gene TRBV20-1 combines with J gene TRBJ1-1; D may be TRBD1 (6 bases). Germline V gene sequence: CDR1 DFQATT, CDR2 SNEGSKA (reference sequence). Trimming left V 0 bases short and J 3 bases short, with 23 bases between. The CDR3 runs to 18 residues. DNA for the CDR3: TGCAGTGCTAGAGACACTTGGGGGCAGGGAACTATGTACACTGAAGCTTTCTTT. Residues: CSARDTWGQGTMYTEAFF.

This chain joins TRBV7-2 and TRBJ2-2, with 10 bases fitting TRBD2. Trimming removed 4 bases from V and 7 bases from J; junction bases left unmatched: 3. The germline gives CDR1 SGHTA, CDR2 FQGNSA. The CDR3 length is 14 residues. CDR3 nucleotide sequence: TGTGCCAGCAGCTCCGGGACTAGCGTCGGGGAGCTGTTTTTT. Protein sequence: CASSSGTSVGELFF. Full variable domain (missing parts from reference TRBV7-2 and TRBJ2-2): GAGVSQSPSNKVTEKGKDVELRCDPISGHTALYWYRQSLGQGLEFLIYFQGNSAPDKSGLPSDRFSAERTGGSVSTLTIQRTQQEDSAVYLCASSSGTSVGELFFGEGSRLTVL.

This clonotype came up a few times. The J gene is TRBJ1-1, the V gene TRBV20-1; D may be TRBD1 (6 bases). V shed 5 bases and J shed 6 bases, with 13 bases lying between them. Per the germline V gene, CDR1 is DFQATT and CDR2 is SNEGSKA (reference sequence). This CDR3 spans 12 amino acids. The CDR3 nucleotides read TGCAGTGCTTTGTCCAGGGGACCTGAAGCTTTCTTT. This gives the protein CSALSRGPEAFF.

In this sample, this clonotype turned up a few times. The chain couples TRBV10-3 to TRBJ2-7, with D uncertain. In germline, CDR1 is ENHRY, CDR2 SYGVKD. Trimming removed 6 bases from V and 6 bases from J, with 12 bases in between. The CDR3 consists of 12 residues. The CDR3 bases are TGTGCCATCAGCAAAGATTTGAGCGAGCAGTACTTC. Protein product: CAISKDLSEQYF.

This clonotype showed up just a few times. The chain employs TRBV2 and TRBJ2-4; D is uncertain. V was pared by 4 bases and J by 4 bases, with 20 bases between. Germline CDR1 reads SNHLY; CDR2 reads FYNNEI. The CDR3 is made up of 17 amino acids. In nucleotides, the CDR3 is TGTGCCAGCAGTGTCCCCCGAGTCGCGGAGACGAAAAACATTCAGTACTTC. Translation gives CASSVPRVAETKNIQYF.

The chain combines TRBV18 with TRBJ2-1; 11 nucleotides match TRBD1. CDR1 KGHSH and CDR2 LQKENI come from the germline V gene. J lost 6 bases, V lost 1 base, and 8 bases had no gene match. CDR3 length: 17 amino acids. Written as DNA, the CDR3 is TGTGCCAGCTCACCACGGGTGCCGGGACAGGGGGGCAATGAGCAGTTCTTC. This codes for CASSPRVPGQGGNEQFF.

This chain connects TRBV10-3 to TRBJ2-7; D possibly corresponds to TRBD1 (6 bases). Trimming cost V 5 bases and J 6 bases, with 14 bases left between them. Germline assignment: CDR1 ENHRY and CDR2 SYGVKD. CDR3 length equals 13 residues. The CDR3 loop reads CAISIQGRGEQYF. DNA for the CDR3: TGTGCCATCAGTATACAGGGACGGGGCGAGCAGTACTTC.

V is TRBV5-1 and J is TRBJ1-3; D call uncertain. V was cut by 0 bases and J by 4 bases, with 8 bases left in between. Germline CDR1 is SGHRS and CDR2 is YFSETQ. This CDR3 spans 14 amino acids. As DNA, the CDR3 is TGCGCCAGCAGCTTGGGCGTCCCGGGAAACACCATATATTTT. Translation gives CASSLGVPGNTIYF.